The clone carrying this TCR beta chain was recorded a few times. TCRdb redid the calling of the 5' RACE reads with MiXCR, one entry per CDR3 protein. In the table there are fewer than 70,000 distinct CDR3 sequences, roughly 4.9% of which are singletons. This entry comes from a study of early T cells in non-severe SARS-CoV-2 infection. The TCR was taken from an adult who was a healthcare worker with PCR-confirmed SARS-CoV-2 infection or an uninfected control (not recorded which). The donor label of this sample is uncertain. Sequenced material: whole blood, taken at baseline.

CDR3 DNA: TGCGCCAGCAGACAGGGGGACAACCCAGGGGACTTATACGAGCAGTACTTC. This sequence encodes CASRQGDNPGDLYEQYF. The chain uses TRBV5-1 and TRBJ2-7; 8 nucleotides agree with TRBD1. Germline CDR1 and CDR2: SGHRS and YFSETQ. Germline trimming cut 5 bases from V and 4 bases from J; bases unmatched to any gene: 17. CDR3 size: 17 residues.